Shown below are 20 T cell receptor beta chains from a single sample sequenced in a study of monozygotic twins with inflammatory bowel disease. With the 5' RACE reads reprocessed, TCRdb shows one record per CDR3 protein and no DNA. Its table records roughly 320,000 distinct CDR3 sequences. Sequenced material: blood. The receptors come from a human donor with ulcerative colitis or Crohn's disease, or a healthy co-twin of an affected twin (not recorded which).

The J gene is TRBJ2-3, the V gene TRBV7-8. The CDR3 contains 17 residues. Germline V gene sequence: CDR1 SGHVS, CDR2 FQNEAQ. The CDR3 spells CASSLSTSVRKTDTQYF.

The chain joins TRBV7-9 to TRBJ2-7. Germline CDR1 SEHNR, CDR2 FQNEAQ (reference sequence). This CDR3 comprises 12 residues. CDR3 residues: CASSLARGEQYF.

The J gene is TRBJ2-7, the V gene TRBV20-1; with no DNA, the TCRdb D assignment of TRBD2 cannot be verified. CDR1 DFQATT and CDR2 SNEGSKA come from the germline V gene (reference sequence). The CDR3 is 15 amino acids. This chain's CDR3 is CSAPPPAGSSYEQYF.

The chain links TRBV6-1 to TRBJ2-1. The CDR3 is made up of 13 amino acids. The germline V gene has CDR1 MNHNS and CDR2 SASEGT. CDR3 residues: CASRPIGVPAQFF.

The rearrangement joins TRBV28 to TRBJ2-5; lacking DNA, the TRBD1 call made by TCRdb goes unchecked. The CDR3 totals 14 residues. Germline lookup yields CDR1 MDHEN and CDR2 SYDVKM. CDR3 amino acids: CASRQGTEWETQYF. The whole variable domain, remainder taken from reference TRBV28 and TRBJ2-5, is DVKVTQSSRYLVKRTGEKVFLECVQDMDHENMFWYRQDPGLGLRLIYFSYDVKMKEKGDIPEGYSVSREKKERFSLILESASTNQTSMYLCASRQGTEWETQYFGPGTRLLVL.

This chain connects TRBV2 to TRBJ1-6; TCRdb proposes TRBD1, but this gene call is untestable without DNA. This CDR3 comprises 18 residues. CDR1 and CDR2 from the germline V gene are SNHLY and FYNNEI. The CDR3 here is CASSPIPQGISYNSPLHF.

The gene calls are TRBV6-2 or TRBV6-3 and TRBJ2-5. Germline assignment: CDR1 MNHEY and CDR2 SVGEGT. This CDR3 is 14 amino acids long. The CDR3 sequence is CASSYVSSLETQYF.

The chain joins TRBV6-5 to TRBJ1-3; with no DNA, the TCRdb D assignment of TRBD1 cannot be verified. The CDR3 is 17 amino acids. Germline V CDR1 and CDR2: MNHEY, SVGAGI. The CDR3 sequence: CASSYSKGGAAGNTIYF.

This sequence joins TRBV7-2 and TRBJ1-4; TCRdb's D call, TRBD1, is unchecked because there is no DNA. The CDR3 consists of 14 residues. CDR1 and CDR2 from the germline V gene are SGHTA and FQGNSA. This chain's CDR3 is CASSPGGGRGKLFF.

The chain uses TRBV20-1 and TRBJ2-7. Germline lookup yields CDR1 DFQATT and CDR2 SNEGSKA (reference sequence). The CDR3 spans 14 residues. The CDR3 reads CSAWSPSEAYEQYF.

V is TRBV6-1 and J is TRBJ2-7; no DNA is available, so the TRBD2 call from TCRdb remains unchecked. The CDR3 is made up of 15 amino acids. The germline gives CDR1 MNHNS, CDR2 SASEGT. CDR3 amino acids: CASRRVAARPYEQYF.

This chain connects TRBV24-1 to TRBJ2-1; the TCRdb D gene call, TRBD2, has no DNA to confirm it. The CDR3 contains 16 residues. CDR1 is KGHDR and CDR2 is SFDVKD in the germline V gene. The CDR3 protein is CATSDYSGSFGDEQFF.

The rearrangement links TRBV27 to TRBJ1-4; TCRdb outputs TRBD1, but without DNA this stays unchecked. Germline CDR1 reads MNHEY; CDR2 reads SMNVEV (reference sequence). The CDR3 is 15 residues long. The CDR3 here is CASSLSPTGIRGLFF. The full variable domain, in which reference TRBV27 and TRBJ1-4 provide the parts outside the CDR3, is EAQVTQNPRYLITVTGKKLTVTCSQNMNHEYMSWYRQDPGLGLRQIYYSMNVEVTDKGDVPEGYKVSRKEKRNFPLILESPSPNQTSLYFCASSLSPTGIRGLFFGSGTQLSVL.

This sequence joins TRBV18 and TRBJ2-4; the D gene TCRdb calls, TRBD1, cannot be checked with no DNA. Germline lookup yields CDR1 KGHSH and CDR2 LQKENI. CDR3 length equals 16 residues. The CDR3 is CASSPSQGLAKNIQYF.

The J gene is TRBJ2-7, the V gene TRBV7-3; TCRdb's D call, TRBD1, is unchecked because there is no DNA. CDR3 length equals 15 residues. Per germline, CDR1 SGHTA and CDR2 FQGTGA. The CDR3 spells CASSSGQGAPYEQYF.

The chain is built from TRBV19 and TRBJ2-7; TCRdb gives TRBD1 as the D gene, but with no DNA this cannot be confirmed. This CDR3 contains 14 residues. Germline CDR1 and CDR2: LNHDA and SQIVND (reference sequence). CDR3: CASSIGPGLYEQYF.

This chain links TRBV18 with TRBJ2-5. Germline V CDR1 and CDR2: KGHSH, LQKENI. CDR3 length equals 15 residues. The CDR3 sequence: CASSPDIAKSKTQYF.

The chain joins TRBV28 to TRBJ2-5; TCRdb gives TRBD2 as the D gene, but with no DNA this cannot be confirmed. From germline, CDR1 is MDHEN and CDR2 SYDVKM. The CDR3 extends over 15 amino acids. The chain's CDR3 is CATEARGLLKETQYF.

The chain has TRBV9 and TRBJ2-3; TCRdb lists TRBD1, though no DNA is available to test this call. Germline V gene data show CDR1 as SGDLS and CDR2 as YYNGEE. The CDR3 totals 15 residues. CDR3 loop: CASSADSHRTDTQYF.

The chain employs TRBV20-1 and TRBJ2-7; TCRdb reports TRBD2, a call that lacks DNA to check it against. The CDR3 extends over 15 amino acids. Germline CDR1 DFQATT, CDR2 SNEGSKA (reference sequence). CDR3: CSAPIRLAGGGEQYF.